The source of this TCR beta chain is a study of CD8+ T cells in alopecia areata. Study-level information: Tofacitinib ran 6 to 18 months, followed by 6 months off drug. Using the percentage of affected scalp area, treated patients' severity was scored.

Documented treatment: oral pan-JAK inhibitor, 5-10 mg twice daily. Alopecia areata patients provided lesional scalp punch biopsies and peripheral blood. This clone was picked up one time. Extracted RNA was reverse transcribed, and the resulting cDNA served as sequencing template. The repertoire was sequenced with immunoSEQ multiplex PCR; TCRdb's copy has only in-frame clones and lacks some. The repertoire holds tens of thousands of clones, roughly 65% seen once, with 21% in the top ten. The CDR3 runs 15 residues. The germline V gene has CDR1 GTSNPN and CDR2 SVGIG (reference sequence). Losses at the gene ends were 2 bases for V and 4 bases for J; bases not matched to a gene: 8.

The specimen comprised CD8+ T cells sorted from blood, sampled at week 4, from a patient treated with tofacitinib. V usage is TRBV30 and J usage is TRBJ2-3, with TRBD1 identical over 8 bases. The sequence came from a human donor with alopecia areata. CDR3 DNA: TGTGCCTGGAGTCTCGCAGGGGGCAGTTCAGATACGCAGTATTTT. This codes for CAWSLAGGSSDTQYF.